The 2 T cell receptor beta chains reported below all come from one sample, sequenced in a study of cytomegalovirus exposure and HLA in healthy donors. Primers included in the PCR were 60 Vbeta and 13 Jbeta primers. This table comes from immunoSEQ multiplex PCR, and its TCRdb copy is limited to in-frame clones, with some not included. The table shows some 150,000 clones, with about three fifths occurring only once. Sample: PBMCs. Receptors were obtained from a woman aged 55-70 years in good health and CMV-seropositive.

This chain links TRBV30 with TRBJ2-7; possible D gene TRBD1, 6 bases. Trimming removed 1 base at V and 7 bases at J, with 20 bases between. The CDR3 is 15 residues long. The germline V gene encodes CDR1 GTSNPN and CDR2 SVGIG (reference sequence). For the CDR3, the DNA is TGTGCCTGGAGTGCGCCTCGGTACAGGGTGGATGAGCAGTACTTC. Amino acids: CAWSAPRYRVDEQYF.

Comments on this clone: Other DNA sequences in the same sample also yield this CDR3. The chain joins TRBV6-5 to TRBJ2-7; D may be TRBD1 (6 bases). The germline V gene has CDR1 MNHEY and CDR2 SVGAGI. The CDR3 runs 14 residues. V lost 2 bases and J lost 4, with 12 bases in between. CDR3 in DNA: TGTGCCAGCAGTTACAACAGGGCTTCATACGAGCAGTACTTC. Residues: CASSYNRASYEQYF.